The rows below give T cell receptor beta chains drawn from one sample of a study of blood T cell repertoires in COVID-19. Sequencing used immunoSEQ multiplex PCR; TCRdb keeps in-frame clones, though not all of them. The profile shows 200,000 or so clones, around 85% of them singletons. Sample: peripheral blood. These receptors were taken from a man aged 55-75 years with acute or convalescent COVID-19. Each CDR3 is given with its conserved first and last residue. D genes are given only for firm matches. Clone sizes are given selectively: once, few, many, or a class where the clone is expanded.

CDR3	DNA	V	D	size	J
CASSLGGNTEAFF	TGTGCCAGCAGTTTGGGGGGGAACACTGAAGCTTTCTTT	TRBV12-3/TRBV12-4	.	.	TRBJ1-1
CASGGQGKTGELFF	TGTGCAAGTGGGGGACAGGGGAAGACCGGGGAGCTGTTTTTT	TRBV6-5	TRBD1	once	TRBJ2-2
CASSYDYRSSYNEQFF	TGTGCCAGCAGTTATGATTATCGGTCATCCTACAATGAGCAGTTCTTC	TRBV6-5	.	.	TRBJ2-1
CASSFVARNEQFF	TGTGCCAGCAGCTTCGTAGCGCGCAATGAGCAGTTCTTC	TRBV7-2	.	few	TRBJ2-1
CASSSPSEGSYEQYF	TGTGCCAGCAGTTCCCCTAGTGAGGGCTCCTACGAGCAGTACTTC	TRBV6-5	.	.	TRBJ2-7
CSASTKNIQYF	TGCAGTGCTAGCACCAAAAACATTCAGTACTTC	TRBV20-1	.	.	TRBJ2-4
CASSYSGLGYYEQYF	TGTGCCAGCAGTTACTCGGGGCTAGGCTATTACGAGCAGTACTTC	TRBV6-5	.	.	TRBJ2-7
CASSQEMNRGGSPLHF	TGTGCCAGCAGCCAAGAAATGAACAGGGGTGGCTCACCCCTCCACTTT	TRBV3-1/TRBV3-2	TRBD1	.	TRBJ1-6
CASSLVTGGRYEQYF	TGCGCCAGCAGCTTGGTGACAGGGGGTCGCTACGAGCAGTACTTC	TRBV5-1	TRBD1	once	TRBJ2-7
CASSLGQIYEQYF	TGTGCCAGCAGCCTGGGACAGATCTACGAGCAGTACTTC	TRBV11-2	TRBD1	.	TRBJ2-7
CASSLASSGPVYEQYF	TGTGCCAGCAGCTTAGCGTCTAGCGGCCCCGTCTACGAGCAGTACTTC	TRBV7-2	TRBD2	once	TRBJ2-7
CASRTGGAGNTIYF	TGTGCCAGCAGAACAGGGGGCGCGGGAAACACCATATATTTT	TRBV6-6	TRBD1	.	TRBJ1-3
CASSHYRDYGYTF	TGTGCCAGCAGCCATTACAGGGACTATGGCTACACCTTC	TRBV7-2	.	.	TRBJ1-2
CASSPRASTDTQYF	TGTGCCAGCAGCCCCCGAGCTAGCACAGATACGCAGTATTTT	TRBV7-3	.	.	TRBJ2-3
CAISEGVSNQPQHF	TGTGCCATCAGTGAAGGGGTGAGCAATCAGCCCCAGCATTTT	TRBV10-3	.	.	TRBJ1-5
CARRGQQDQPQHF	TGTGCCAGGAGAGGGCAGCAGGATCAGCCCCAGCATTTT	TRBV9	.	few	TRBJ1-5
CARAGQGASEAFF	TGTGCCCGTGCGGGGCAGGGGGCTTCTGAAGCTTTCTTT	TRBV2	TRBD1	.	TRBJ1-1
CAWSLLAASSYNEQFF	TGTGCCTGGAGCTTACTAGCGGCGAGCTCCTACAATGAGCAGTTCTTC	TRBV30	TRBD2	.	TRBJ2-1
CAIRDRGGRTDTEAFF	TGTGCCATCAGGGACAGGGGGGGGCGAACGGACACTGAAGCTTTCTTT	TRBV10-3	TRBD1	.	TRBJ1-1
CASRILTGMGISGYTF	TGTGCCAGCAGGATTCTGACAGGGATGGGAATCTCTGGCTACACCTTC	TRBV27	TRBD1	.	TRBJ1-2
CASSFGNSPLHF	TGTGCCAGCAGCTTCGGGAATTCACCCCTCCACTTT	TRBV7-9	.	once	TRBJ1-6
CASSTGVEQYF	TGTGCCAGTAGTACGGGGGTCGAGCAGTACTTC	TRBV19	.	.	TRBJ2-7
CSVEGAGGSTDTQYF	TGCAGCGTTGAAGGAGCGGGAGGGAGCACAGATACGCAGTATTTT	TRBV29-1	TRBD2	once	TRBJ2-3
CASSMVAYEQYF	TGTGCCAGTAGTATGGTAGCGTACGAGCAGTACTTC	TRBV19	.	.	TRBJ2-7
CASSIWGQGASEQYF	TGTGCCAGCAGCATTTGGGGACAGGGGGCGAGCGAGCAGTACTTC	TRBV11-2	TRBD1	.	TRBJ2-7
CASSRRTSGFDEQYF	TGTGCCAGCAGCCGTCGGACTAGCGGGTTTGACGAGCAGTACTTC	TRBV11-3	TRBD2	.	TRBJ2-7
CSVRGSLNTEAFF	TGCAGCGTTAGGGGCAGTTTGAACACTGAAGCTTTCTTT	TRBV29-1	.	.	TRBJ1-1